This TCR beta chain was profiled in a study of identical twins. Overall study findings and caveats: Models underestimated how often monozygotic twins shared out-of-frame TCR alpha.

TCRdb itself ran the 5' RACE reads through MiXCR, one entry per CDR3 protein. The sample holds some 560,000 distinct CDR3 sequences, more than 9% seen once. Of note for this clonotype: What it binds is unknown.

The CDR3 spans 21 residues. The V and J ends lost 3 bases and 2 bases, in that order; junction bases with no gene match: 19. CDR1 and CDR2 from the germline V gene are LNHNV and YYDKDF (reference sequence). Separately, the same data were catalogued under a study of yellow fever vaccine responses in identical twins.

The V and J genes are TRBV15 and TRBJ2-1; 10 bases are a match to TRBD1. Sequenced sample: PBMCs. The clonotype originates from a woman aged 18-29 years in good health. The CDR3, as DNA: TGTGCCACCAGCAGCAACGATCTCGGGACAGGGGATTATGGTCCCTACAATGAGCAGTTCTTC. The encoded protein is CATSSNDLGTGDYGPYNEQFF.